A selection of T cell receptor beta chains follows, all from one sample in a study of T cell repertoires in cytomegalovirus infection. These TCRs are of unknown antigen specificity. Each CDR3 protein gets one entry after TCRdb re-called the reads with MiXCR. The repertoire holds around 430,000 distinct CDR3 sequences, with about 42% as singletons. The starting material was cultured PBMCs, obtained from culture after CMV antigen stimulation. The receptors come from a human donor in good health (CMV status not recorded). Some clones in this sample may be carry-over from other donors' samples. CDR3s include the opening cysteine and the closing phenylalanine or tryptophan. Fields, in order: clone size, V gene, J gene, D gene, CDR3 protein, CDR3 DNA. The D gene is left open where the match is weak. Clone sizes are given selectively: once, few, many, or a class where the clone is expanded.

size: NA; V: TRBV27; J: TRBJ2-3; D: NA; CDR3: CASSTLRGLEGTRTDTQYF; DNA: TGTGCCAGCAGTACCCTGCGGGGGCTGGAAGGGACCCGCACAGATACGCAGTATTTT
size: few; V: TRBV7-2; J: TRBJ2-1; D: NA; CDR3: CASSPPTIGEQFF; DNA: TGTGCCAGCAGCCCCCCCACGATCGGTGAGCAGTTCTTC
size: few; V: TRBV7-8; J: TRBJ2-7; D: NA; CDR3: CASQLVSSYEQYF; DNA: TGTGCCAGCCAACTTGTCTCCTCCTACGAGCAGTACTTC
size: few; V: TRBV7-2; J: TRBJ1-2; D: NA; CDR3: CASSLVGAGYTF; DNA: TGTGCCAGCAGCTTAGTGGGGGCTGGCTACACCTTC
size: few; V: TRBV28; J: TRBJ2-7; D: TRBD1; CDR3: CASSYTPGTDFLDASEQYF; DNA: TGTGCCAGCAGCTACACTCCGGGGACAGATTTTCTGGACGCTTCCGAGCAGTACTTC
size: NA; V: TRBV18; J: TRBJ2-1; D: NA; CDR3: CASSPPTLHHEQFF; DNA: TGTGCCAGCTCACCACCGACCCTACACCATGAGCAGTTCTTC
size: few; V: TRBV7-6; J: TRBJ2-1; D: NA; CDR3: CASSLPWAPRSYNEQFF; DNA: TGTGCCAGCAGCTTGCCCTGGGCGCCGAGGTCCTACAATGAGCAGTTCTTC
size: many; V: TRBV7-2; J: TRBJ2-7; D: NA; CDR3: CASSLTPDRSDEQYF; DNA: TGTGCCAGCAGCTTAACCCCGGACCGTAGCGACGAGCAGTACTTC
size: NA; V: TRBV28; J: TRBJ2-3; D: TRBD1; CDR3: CASSFYRGASTDTQYF; DNA: TGTGCCAGCAGTTTTTACAGGGGGGCTAGCACAGATACGCAGTATTTT
size: NA; V: TRBV6-6; J: TRBJ2-3; D: TRBD2; CDR3: CASSSPGTSGTDTQYF; DNA: TGTGCCAGCAGCTCTCCCGGGACTAGCGGCACAGATACGCAGTATTTT
size: few; V: TRBV6-5; J: TRBJ1-2; D: NA; CDR3: CASSTRHGYTF; DNA: TGTGCCAGCAGTACTAGACATGGCTACACCTTC
size: NA; V: TRBV7-8; J: TRBJ2-3; D: TRBD2; CDR3: CASSLGGLATPF; DNA: TGTGCCAGCAGCTTAGGGGGACTAGCTACCCCGTTT
size: few; V: TRBV7-2; J: TRBJ1-6; D: NA; CDR3: CASSPAWRGAPLHF; DNA: TGTGCCAGCAGCCCCGCCTGGCGAGGGGCACCCCTCCACTTT
size: NA; V: TRBV27; J: TRBJ1-6; D: NA; CDR3: CASSTQTATNSPLHF; DNA: TGTGCCAGCAGTACACAGACAGCGACTAATTCACCCCTCCACTTT
size: NA; V: TRBV4-1; J: TRBJ1-2; D: NA; CDR3: CASSQFGTDGNGYTF; DNA: TGCGCCAGCAGCCAATTCGGGACCGACGGGAATGGCTACACCTTC
size: NA; V: TRBV6-2/TRBV6-3; J: TRBJ2-1; D: TRBD2; CDR3: CASHRLAGVHEQFF; DNA: TGTGCCAGCCACCGACTAGCGGGAGTACATGAGCAGTTCTTC
size: NA; V: TRBV5-4; J: TRBJ2-4; D: NA; CDR3: CASSSLAGDIQYF; DNA: TGTGCCAGCAGCTCTTTAGCAGGAGACATTCAGTACTTC
size: NA; V: TRBV25-1; J: TRBJ2-7; D: NA; CDR3: CASSEGRVAGTQYEQYF; DNA: TGTGCCAGCAGTGAAGGAAGGGTCGCGGGGACGCAATACGAGCAGTACTTC
size: NA; V: TRBV7-6; J: TRBJ2-7; D: NA; CDR3: CASSRGGGLAYEQYF; DNA: TGTGCCAGCAGTAGGGGGGGGGGTCTTGCCTACGAGCAGTACTTC
size: NA; V: TRBV5-4; J: TRBJ2-1; D: NA; CDR3: CASTTSTAEQFF; DNA: TGTGCCAGCACTACCAGCACGGCGGAGCAGTTCTTC
size: NA; V: TRBV9; J: TRBJ2-1; D: NA; CDR3: CASSARDPQVHEQFF; DNA: TGTGCCAGCAGCGCCCGGGACCCCCAGGTCCATGAGCAGTTCTTC
size: NA; V: TRBV7-9; J: TRBJ1-1; D: NA; CDR3: CASSLDDSEAFF; DNA: TGTGCCAGCAGCTTAGACGACAGCGAAGCTTTCTTT
size: many; V: TRBV7-2; J: TRBJ2-3; D: NA; CDR3: CASSLDNGSDTQYF; DNA: TGTGCCAGCAGCTTAGATAACGGTTCGGATACGCAGTATTTT
size: few; V: TRBV7-2; J: TRBJ1-5; D: NA; CDR3: CASSLGRWVDQPQHF; DNA: TGTGCCAGCAGCTTAGGACGTTGGGTTGATCAGCCCCAGCATTTT
size: NA; V: TRBV2; J: TRBJ2-7; D: NA; CDR3: CASSSTPPSEQYF; DNA: TGTGCCAGCAGTTCGACACCTCCCAGCGAGCAGTACTTC
size: NA; V: TRBV7-6; J: TRBJ2-3; D: TRBD2; CDR3: CASSLRPRLAGGPWQTDTQYF; DNA: TGTGCCAGCAGCTTAAGGCCTAGGCTAGCGGGGGGGCCTTGGCAGACAGATACGCAGTATTTT
size: once; V: TRBV12-3/TRBV12-4; J: TRBJ1-4; D: NA; CDR3: CASSRGARGEKLFF; DNA: TGTGCCAGCAGTCGCGGGGCCCGAGGAGAAAAACTGTTTTTT
size: NA; V: TRBV27; J: TRBJ1-2; D: NA; CDR3: CASWSGGTNYGYTF; DNA: TGTGCCAGCTGGAGTGGGGGGACGAACTATGGCTACACCTTC
size: NA; V: TRBV18; J: TRBJ2-5; D: NA; CDR3: CASSPGGRGETQYF; DNA: TGTGCCAGCTCCCCCGGGGGGCGAGGAGAGACCCAGTACTTC
size: NA; V: TRBV6-2/TRBV6-3; J: TRBJ1-1; D: NA; CDR3: CASNTPTLWTEAFF; DNA: TGTGCCAGCAATACCCCCACCCTGTGGACTGAAGCTTTCTTT
size: few; V: TRBV6-1; J: TRBJ2-1; D: TRBD2; CDR3: CASRGTGGRAYNEQFF; DNA: TGTGCCAGCAGGGGCACCGGGGGGAGGGCTTACAATGAGCAGTTCTTC
size: few; V: TRBV7-2; J: TRBJ2-5; D: TRBD1; CDR3: CASSLVGGQGEETQYF; DNA: TGTGCCAGCAGCTTAGTAGGGGGACAGGGAGAAGAGACCCAGTACTTC
size: NA; V: TRBV5-5; J: TRBJ2-1; D: NA; CDR3: CASRATGQQSNEQFF; DNA: TGTGCCAGCAGAGCGACGGGACAACAGTCCAATGAGCAGTTCTTC
size: few; V: TRBV12-3/TRBV12-4; J: TRBJ2-7; D: NA; CDR3: CASSRSTGAYEQYF; DNA: TGTGCCAGCAGCCGATCAACAGGCGCCTACGAGCAGTACTTC
size: NA; V: TRBV15; J: TRBJ2-1; D: TRBD2; CDR3: CATSSLREGGYNEQFF; DNA: TGTGCCACCAGCAGCCTGAGGGAGGGAGGTTACAATGAGCAGTTCTTC
size: NA; V: TRBV6-5; J: TRBJ2-7; D: NA; CDR3: CASSYLVNYEQYF; DNA: TGTGCCAGCAGTTACCTGGTTAACTACGAGCAGTACTTC
size: NA; V: TRBV7-1; J: TRBJ2-3; D: NA; CDR3: CASSPGWADSGTDTQYF; DNA: TGTGCCAGCAGCCCAGGGTGGGCTGATAGTGGGACAGATACGCAGTATTTT
size: few; V: TRBV7-2; J: TRBJ2-1; D: NA; CDR3: CASSPSAFEQFF; DNA: TGTGCCAGCAGCCCCTCCGCATTTGAGCAGTTCTTC
size: few; V: TRBV7-2; J: TRBJ1-6; D: TRBD1; CDR3: CASSLATGNSPLHF; DNA: TGTGCCAGCAGCTTAGCGACAGGGAATTCACCCCTCCACTTT
size: NA; V: TRBV18; J: TRBJ2-1; D: NA; CDR3: CASSPFSGNEQFF; DNA: TGTGCCAGCTCACCGTTCAGTGGAAATGAACAGTTCTTC
size: NA; V: TRBV9; J: TRBJ1-4; D: NA; CDR3: CASSPAGVGEKLFF; DNA: TGTGCCAGCAGTCCCGCAGGGGTGGGAGAAAAACTGTTTTTT
size: NA; V: TRBV15; J: TRBJ2-5; D: NA; CDR3: CATSRSPEETQYF; DNA: TGTGCCACCAGCAGATCACCTGAGGAGACCCAGTACTTC
size: few; V: TRBV7-2; J: TRBJ2-7; D: NA; CDR3: CASSFRGPSYEQYF; DNA: TGTGCCAGCAGCTTTCGGGGCCCCTCCTACGAGCAGTACTTC
size: once; V: TRBV6-1; J: TRBJ1-2; D: TRBD1; CDR3: CASSERAGGVRLYGYTF; DNA: TGTGCCAGCAGTGAACGGGCAGGGGGTGTTCGGCTCTATGGCTACACCTTC
size: NA; V: TRBV6-2/TRBV6-3; J: TRBJ2-6; D: TRBD1; CDR3: CASSFPGQGRSTTISGANVLTF; DNA: TGTGCCAGCAGTTTCCCGGGACAGGGGAGGTCTACAACCATCTCTGGGGCCAACGTCCTGACTTTC
size: NA; V: TRBV20-1; J: TRBJ2-1; D: NA; CDR3: CSARFPRGSAYNEQFF; DNA: TGCAGTGCTAGATTCCCCCGGGGTAGCGCCTACAATGAGCAGTTCTTC
size: NA; V: TRBV6-5; J: TRBJ1-6; D: TRBD1; CDR3: CASGEGAQLLHF; DNA: TGTGCCAGCGGAGAGGGGGCGCAGCTCCTCCACTTT
size: few; V: TRBV7-2; J: TRBJ2-5; D: TRBD2; CDR3: CASSLATPSGAKETQYF; DNA: TGTGCCAGCAGCTTAGCCACCCCTAGCGGGGCCAAAGAGACCCAGTACTTC
size: NA; V: TRBV7-9; J: TRBJ2-7; D: TRBD2; CDR3: CASSALLAGGPYEQYF; DNA: TGTGCCAGCAGCGCGTTACTAGCGGGAGGACCCTACGAGCAGTACTTC
size: few; V: TRBV7-2; J: TRBJ1-5; D: NA; CDR3: CASSGWVSQPQHF; DNA: TGTGCCAGCAGCGGCTGGGTTTCTCAGCCCCAGCATTTT